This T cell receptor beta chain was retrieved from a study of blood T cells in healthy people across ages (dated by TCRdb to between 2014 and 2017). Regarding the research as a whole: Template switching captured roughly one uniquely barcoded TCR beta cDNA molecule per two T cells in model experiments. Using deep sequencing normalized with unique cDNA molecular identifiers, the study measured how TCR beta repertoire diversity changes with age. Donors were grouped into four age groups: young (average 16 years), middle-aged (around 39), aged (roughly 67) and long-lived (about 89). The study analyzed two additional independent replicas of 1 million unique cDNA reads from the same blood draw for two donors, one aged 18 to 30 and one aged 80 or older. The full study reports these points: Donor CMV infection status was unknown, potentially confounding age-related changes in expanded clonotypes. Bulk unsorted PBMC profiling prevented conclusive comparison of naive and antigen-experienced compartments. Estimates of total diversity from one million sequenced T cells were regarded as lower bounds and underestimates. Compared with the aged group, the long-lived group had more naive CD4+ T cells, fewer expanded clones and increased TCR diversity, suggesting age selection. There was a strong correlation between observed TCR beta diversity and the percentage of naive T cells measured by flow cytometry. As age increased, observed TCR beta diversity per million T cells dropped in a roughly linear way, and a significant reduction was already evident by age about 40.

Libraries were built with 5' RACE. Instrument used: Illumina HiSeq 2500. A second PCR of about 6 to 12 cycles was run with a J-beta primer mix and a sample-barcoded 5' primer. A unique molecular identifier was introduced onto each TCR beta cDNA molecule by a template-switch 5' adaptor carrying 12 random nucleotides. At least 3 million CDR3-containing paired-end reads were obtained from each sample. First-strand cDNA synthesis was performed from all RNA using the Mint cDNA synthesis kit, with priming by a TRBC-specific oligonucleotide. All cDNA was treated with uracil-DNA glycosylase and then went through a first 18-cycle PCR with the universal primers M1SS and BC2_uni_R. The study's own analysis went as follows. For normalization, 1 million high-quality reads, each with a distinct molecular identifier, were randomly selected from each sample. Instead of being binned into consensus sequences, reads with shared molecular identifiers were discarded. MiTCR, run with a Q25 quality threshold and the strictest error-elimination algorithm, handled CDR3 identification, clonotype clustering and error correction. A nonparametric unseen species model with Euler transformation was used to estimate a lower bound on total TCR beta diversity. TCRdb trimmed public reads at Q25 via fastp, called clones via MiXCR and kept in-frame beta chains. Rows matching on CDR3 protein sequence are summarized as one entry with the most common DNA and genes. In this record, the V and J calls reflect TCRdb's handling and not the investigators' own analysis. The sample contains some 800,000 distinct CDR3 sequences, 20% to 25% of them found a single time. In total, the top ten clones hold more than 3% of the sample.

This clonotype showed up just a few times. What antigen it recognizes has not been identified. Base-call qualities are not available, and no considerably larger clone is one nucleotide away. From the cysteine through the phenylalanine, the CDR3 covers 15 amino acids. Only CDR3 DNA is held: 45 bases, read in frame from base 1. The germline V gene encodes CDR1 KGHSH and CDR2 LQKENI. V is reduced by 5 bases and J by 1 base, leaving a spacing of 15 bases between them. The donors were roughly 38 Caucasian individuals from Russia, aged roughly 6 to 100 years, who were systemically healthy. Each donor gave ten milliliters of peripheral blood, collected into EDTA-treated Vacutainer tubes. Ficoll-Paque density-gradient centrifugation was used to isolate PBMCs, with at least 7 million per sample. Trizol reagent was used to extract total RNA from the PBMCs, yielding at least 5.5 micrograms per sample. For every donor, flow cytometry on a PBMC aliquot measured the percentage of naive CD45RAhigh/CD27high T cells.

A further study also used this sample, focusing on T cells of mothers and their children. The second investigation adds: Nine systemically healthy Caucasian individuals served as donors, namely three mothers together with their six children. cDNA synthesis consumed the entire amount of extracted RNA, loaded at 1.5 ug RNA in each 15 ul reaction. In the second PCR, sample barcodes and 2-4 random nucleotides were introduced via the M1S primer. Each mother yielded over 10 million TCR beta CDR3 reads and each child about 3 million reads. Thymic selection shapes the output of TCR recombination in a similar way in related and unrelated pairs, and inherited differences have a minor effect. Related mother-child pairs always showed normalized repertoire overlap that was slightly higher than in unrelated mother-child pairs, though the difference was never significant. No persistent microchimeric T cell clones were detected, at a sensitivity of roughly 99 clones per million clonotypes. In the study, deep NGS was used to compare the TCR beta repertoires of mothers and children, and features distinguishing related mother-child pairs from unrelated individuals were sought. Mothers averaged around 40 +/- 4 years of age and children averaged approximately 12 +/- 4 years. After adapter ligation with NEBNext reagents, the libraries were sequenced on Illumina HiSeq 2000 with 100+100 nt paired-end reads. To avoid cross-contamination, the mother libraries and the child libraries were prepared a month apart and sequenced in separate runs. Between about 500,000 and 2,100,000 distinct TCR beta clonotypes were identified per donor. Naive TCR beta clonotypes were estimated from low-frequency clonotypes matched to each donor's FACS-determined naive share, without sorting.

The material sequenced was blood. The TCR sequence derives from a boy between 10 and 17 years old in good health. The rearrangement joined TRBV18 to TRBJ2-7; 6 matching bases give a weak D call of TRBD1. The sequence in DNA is TGTGCCAGCTCAGCCCGGGACATCAGTTCCTACGAGCAGTACTTC. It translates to CASSARDISSYEQYF.